Listed below are T cell receptor beta chains from one sample, sequenced in a study of cytomegalovirus exposure and HLA in healthy donors. Sequencing used immunoSEQ multiplex PCR; TCRdb keeps in-frame clones, though not all of them. The data contain 200,000 to 250,000 clones, approximately 82% of them singletons. The sample comprised PBMCs. These receptors came from a man aged 18-30 years in good health and CMV-seronegative. Both conserved end residues are part of each CDR3. Each record gives: V gene, J gene, clone size, D gene, CDR3 length, CDR3 DNA, CDR3 protein. The D gene is left open where the match is weak. Not every row has a clone size; where given, it reads once, few, many or a size class.

TRBV21-1	TRBJ2-7	.	.	10	TGTGCCAGCAGCAAAAAAGAATCGGACTTC	CASSKKESDF
TRBV5-1	TRBJ1-2	once	.	15	TGCGCCAGCAGCTTGGGGCAGATCGCTAACTATGGCTACACCTTC	CASSLGQIANYGYTF
TRBV28	TRBJ1-2	.	.	15	TGTGCCAGCAGTTTATTGGGGGGGGAGGATAATGGCTACACCTTC	CASSLLGGEDNGYTF
TRBV9	TRBJ2-1	.	.	15	TGTGCCAGCAGCGTAGATCGCCCCAGCTACAATGAGCAGTTCTTC	CASSVDRPSYNEQFF
TRBV6-5	TRBJ2-7	.	TRBD1	14	TGTGCCAGCAGGCTGGGACAGGGCTCATGGGAGCAGTACTTC	CASRLGQGSWEQYF
TRBV7-9	TRBJ2-2	.	.	19	TGTGCCAGCAGCTTAGATCCCTGGACAGACTCGAACCCCACCGGGGAGCTGTTTTTT	CASSLDPWTDSNPTGELFF
TRBV30	TRBJ1-4	few	.	14	TGTGCCTGGAGTGTAGCCAGGGAACATGAAAAACTGTTTTTT	CAWSVAREHEKLFF
TRBV6-1	TRBJ1-2	few	TRBD1	13	TGTGCCAGCAGATTGACAGGGCTCTATGGCTACACCTTC	CASRLTGLYGYTF
TRBV30	TRBJ1-1	.	.	11	TGTGCCTGGAGTACTCGGACAGAAGCTTTCTTT	CAWSTRTEAFF
TRBV4-2	TRBJ1-5	.	TRBD1	19	TGTGCCAGCAGCCAACGAGTCCCGGGACAGGGGCAGGGCAATCAGCCCCAGCATTTT	CASSQRVPGQGQGNQPQHF
TRBV10-3	TRBJ2-1	.	.	12	TGTGCCATCAGTGAAACGGGTCATGAGCAGTTCTTC	CAISETGHEQFF
TRBV7-9	TRBJ2-7	.	TRBD2	14	TGTGCCAGCAGCAGCGGGGGGGGCATCCACGAGCAGTACTTC	CASSSGGGIHEQYF
TRBV6-5	TRBJ1-2	.	.	11	TGTGCCAGCAGGTCCCTGGGCGGCTACACCTTC	CASRSLGGYTF
TRBV30	TRBJ2-2	.	.	13	TGTGCCTGGACAGGGGTTCACACCGGGGAGCTGTTTTTT	CAWTGVHTGELFF
TRBV5-6	TRBJ2-2	few	.	14	TGTGCCAGCAGCTGGAACAGGGACACCGGGGAGCTGTTTTTT	CASSWNRDTGELFF
TRBV30	TRBJ1-5	.	.	12	TGTGCCTGGAGTAAGGGGATGCAGCCCCAGCATTTT	CAWSKGMQPQHF
TRBV7-9	TRBJ2-3	once	TRBD1	17	TGTGCCAGCAGCTCCCTTGGCGGGACAGGGGTCACAGATACGCAGTATTTT	CASSSLGGTGVTDTQYF
TRBV28	TRBJ1-5	few	.	12	TGTGCCAGCAGGGTAGAGGATCAGCCCCAGCATTTT	CASRVEDQPQHF
TRBV29-1	TRBJ1-1	.	.	13	TGCAGCGTCTCAAGGACAGCCAACACTGAAGCTTTCTTT	CSVSRTANTEAFF
TRBV7-2	TRBJ2-2	.	.	14	TGTGCCAGCAGCTTAGATCCTAACACCGGGGAGCTGTTTTTT	CASSLDPNTGELFF
TRBV30	TRBJ2-2	.	TRBD2	16	TGTGCCTGGAGTGTGGTACTCTGGGGGGGGACCGGGGAGCTGTTTTTT	CAWSVVLWGGTGELFF
TRBV27	TRBJ2-1	.	TRBD1	15	TGTGCCAGCAGACTTCAGGGGGCCAACTACAATGAGCAGTTCTTC	CASRLQGANYNEQFF
TRBV4-1	TRBJ2-1	few	.	15	TGCGCCAGCAGCCCGTCGGAGGGGAGCTACAATGAGCAGTTCTTC	CASSPSEGSYNEQFF
TRBV2	TRBJ2-7	.	.	12	TGTGCCAGCAACGGCGGTTACTACGAGCAGTACTTC	CASNGGYYEQYF
TRBV6-6	TRBJ1-2	few	TRBD1	13	TGTGCCAGCAGGGAACAGGGGGCGGATGGCTACACCTTC	CASREQGADGYTF
TRBV5-5	TRBJ2-7	.	.	16	TGTGCCAGCAGCCCCGCCGGGAAGCGGGGACAGGACGAGCAGTACTTC	CASSPAGKRGQDEQYF
TRBV7-9	TRBJ1-2	.	.	15	TGTGCCAGCAGTCGATATCTAGGGGCAGATTATGGCTACACCTTC	CASSRYLGADYGYTF
TRBV7-9	TRBJ2-1	.	TRBD1	13	TGTGCCACCCCGGGACAGGGGTACAATGAGCAGTTCTTC	CATPGQGYNEQFF
TRBV5-5	TRBJ2-5	.	TRBD2	15	TGTGCCAGCAGCTTGGCACTAGCGCTACAAGAGACCCAGTACTTC	CASSLALALQETQYF
TRBV2	TRBJ1-5	few	.	14	TGTGCCAGCAGCGAGTCAGTGGGGGGTCAGCCCCAGCATTTT	CASSESVGGQPQHF
TRBV9	TRBJ2-1	.	TRBD2	15	TGTGCCAGCAGCGTAATCCCTAGCGGGGTCAATGAGCAGTTCTTC	CASSVIPSGVNEQFF
TRBV2	TRBJ2-5	.	TRBD1	16	TGTGCCAGCAGTGATCACACAGGGGGCGAGGGAGAGACCCAGTACTTC	CASSDHTGGEGETQYF
TRBV7-9	TRBJ2-7	.	TRBD1	15	TGTGCCAGCAGCTCACGACAGGGGTATTCCTACGAGCAGTACTTC	CASSSRQGYSYEQYF
TRBV14	TRBJ2-2	.	.	14	TGTGCCAGCAGCCCGACAGGGGAGGGCGGGGAGCTGTTTTTT	CASSPTGEGGELFF
TRBV28	TRBJ2-7	.	TRBD2	14	TGTGCCAGCGAAGGGGCTAGCGGCTCCTACGAGCAGTACTTC	CASEGASGSYEQYF
TRBV7-9	TRBJ2-7	.	.	11	TGTGCCAGCAGCGCTCAATACGAGCAGTACTTC	CASSAQYEQYF
TRBV30	TRBJ2-5	.	.	15	TGTGCCTGGAGGCGAGGACAGAACCACCAAGAGACCCAGTACTTC	CAWRRGQNHQETQYF
TRBV25-1	TRBJ1-4	.	TRBD1	14	TGTGCCAGCAGTCTAGCAGGGGGCGCGGGAAAACTGTTTTTT	CASSLAGGAGKLFF
TRBV2	TRBJ1-6	.	.	16	TGTGCCAGCAGTGCATGGATGGATCAGGGTTATTCACCCCTCCACTTT	CASSAWMDQGYSPLHF
TRBV6-5	TRBJ1-2	.	TRBD1	15	TGTGCCAGCAGTCTCGGACAGGGGGCGCGACAAAACTACACCTTC	CASSLGQGARQNYTF
TRBV6-1	TRBJ1-1	.	.	15	TGTACCAGCAGTGAAGTGGGCACGATGAACACTGAAGCTTTCTTT	CTSSEVGTMNTEAFF
TRBV19	TRBJ2-3	.	.	15	TGTGCCAGTAGTATAGGAGGACTACTGGGGGATACGCAGTATTTT	CASSIGGLLGDTQYF
TRBV5-6	TRBJ2-2	.	TRBD2	16	TGTGCCAGCAGCTCCCTTAGAGGGAGGGCCACCGGGGAGCTGTTTTTT	CASSSLRGRATGELFF
TRBV7-8	TRBJ2-3	.	.	15	TGTGCCAGCAGCTTAGCGTGGCCCAGCACAGATACGCAGTATTTT	CASSLAWPSTDTQYF
TRBV2	TRBJ1-5	.	TRBD1	16	TGTGCCAGCACCCGAGGGACAGGGACAATCAATCAGCCCCAGCATTTT	CASTRGTGTINQPQHF
TRBV10-1	TRBJ2-7	.	TRBD1	13	TGCGCCAGCAGCCCGGGACAGTCCTACGAGCAGTACTTC	CASSPGQSYEQYF
TRBV6-1	TRBJ2-7	.	TRBD2	15	TGTGCCAGCAGTTCCCTCCTAGCGGGATCGGGGGAGCAGTACTTC	CASSSLLAGSGEQYF
TRBV28	TRBJ2-7	.	.	14	TGTGCCAGCAGAGGGACTGGGAGCTCCTACGAGCAGTACTTC	CASRGTGSSYEQYF